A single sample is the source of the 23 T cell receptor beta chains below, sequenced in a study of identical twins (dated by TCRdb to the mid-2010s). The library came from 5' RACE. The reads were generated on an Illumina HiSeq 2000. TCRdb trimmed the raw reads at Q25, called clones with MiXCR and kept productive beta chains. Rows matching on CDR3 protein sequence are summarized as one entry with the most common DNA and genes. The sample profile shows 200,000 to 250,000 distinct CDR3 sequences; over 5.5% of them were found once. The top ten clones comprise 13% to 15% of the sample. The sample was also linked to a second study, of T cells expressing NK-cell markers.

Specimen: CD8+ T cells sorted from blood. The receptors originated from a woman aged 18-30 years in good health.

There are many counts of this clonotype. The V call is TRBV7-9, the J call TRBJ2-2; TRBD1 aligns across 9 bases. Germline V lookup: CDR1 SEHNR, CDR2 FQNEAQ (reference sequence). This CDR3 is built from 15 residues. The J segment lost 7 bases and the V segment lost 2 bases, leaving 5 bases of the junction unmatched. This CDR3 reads CASSLRDRENGELFF. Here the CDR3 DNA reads TGTGCCAGCAGCTTAAGGGACAGGGAGAACGGGGAGCTGTTTTTT.

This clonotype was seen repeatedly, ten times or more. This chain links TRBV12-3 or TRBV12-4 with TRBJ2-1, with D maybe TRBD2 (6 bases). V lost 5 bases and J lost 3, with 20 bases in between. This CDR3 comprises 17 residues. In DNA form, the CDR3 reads TGTGCCAGCAGTCCCCTGGCCAGCGGGCGGATCTACAATGAGCAGTTCTTC. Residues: CASSPLASGRIYNEQFF.

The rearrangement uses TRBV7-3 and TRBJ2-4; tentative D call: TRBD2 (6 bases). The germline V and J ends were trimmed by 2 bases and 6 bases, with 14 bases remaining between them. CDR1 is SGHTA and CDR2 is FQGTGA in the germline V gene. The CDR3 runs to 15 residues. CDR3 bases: TGTGCCAGCAGCTTAGGTAGTCCGGGGGTAAACATTCAGTACTTC. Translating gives CASSLGSPGVNIQYF.

The CDR3 DNA is TGCAGTGCTAGAGGCGGGGACGGATCACCCCTCCACTTT. Translating gives CSARGGDGSPLHF. The rearrangement links TRBV20-1 to TRBJ1-6; the D gene is possibly TRBD1 (5 bases). Deletions cut 1 base from V and 10 bases from J, with 11 bases between. In germline, CDR1 is DFQATT, CDR2 SNEGSKA (reference sequence). The CDR3 is 13 amino acids.

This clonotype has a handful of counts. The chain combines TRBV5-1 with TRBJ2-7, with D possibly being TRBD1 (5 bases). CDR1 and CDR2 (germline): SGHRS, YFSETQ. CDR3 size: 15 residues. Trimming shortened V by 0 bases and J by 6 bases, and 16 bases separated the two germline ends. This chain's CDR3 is CASSLVGDSSSEQYF. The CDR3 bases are TGCGCCAGCAGCTTGGTCGGTGACAGCAGCTCCGAGCAGTACTTC.

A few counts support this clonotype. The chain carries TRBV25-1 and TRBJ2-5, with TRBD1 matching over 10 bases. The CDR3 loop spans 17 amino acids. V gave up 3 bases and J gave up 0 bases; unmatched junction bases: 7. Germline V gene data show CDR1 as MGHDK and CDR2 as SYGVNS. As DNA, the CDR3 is TGTGCCAGCAGTGATGACGGGACAGGGGTAAACCAAGAGACCCAGTACTTC. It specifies CASSDDGTGVNQETQYF. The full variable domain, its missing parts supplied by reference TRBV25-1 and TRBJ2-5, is EADIYQTPRYLVIGTGKKITLECSQTMGHDKMYWYQQDPGMELHLIHYSYGVNSTEKGDLSSESTVSRIRTEHFPLTLESARPSHTSQYLCASSDDGTGVNQETQYFGPGTRLLVL.

The chain's CDR3 is CSAPGRTYNEQFF. CDR3 bases: TGCAGCGCCCCGGGACGGACCTACAATGAGCAGTTCTTC. This chain uses TRBV29-1 with TRBJ2-1; D tentatively reads TRBD1 or TRBD2 (5 bases each). The CDR3 sequence is 13 residues long. The germline CDR1 and CDR2 sequences are SQVTM and ANQGSEA. Between the trimmed V and J ends, which lost 7 bases and 2 bases, there was a span of 12 bases.

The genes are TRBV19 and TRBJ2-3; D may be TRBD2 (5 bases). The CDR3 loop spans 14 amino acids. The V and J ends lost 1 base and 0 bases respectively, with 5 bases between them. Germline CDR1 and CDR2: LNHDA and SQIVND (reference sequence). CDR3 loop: CASSIGTSTDTQYF. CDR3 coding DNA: TGTGCCAGTAGTATAGGGACTAGCACAGATACGCAGTATTTT.

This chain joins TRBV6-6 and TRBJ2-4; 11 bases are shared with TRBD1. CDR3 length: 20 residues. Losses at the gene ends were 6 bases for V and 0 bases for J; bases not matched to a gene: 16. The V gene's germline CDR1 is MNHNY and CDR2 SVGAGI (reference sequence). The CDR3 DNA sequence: TGTGCCAGCAGCGGCAGGAGGACAGGGGGCAAGGGAATAGCCAAAAACATTCAGTACTTC. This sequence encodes CASSGRRTGGKGIAKNIQYF.

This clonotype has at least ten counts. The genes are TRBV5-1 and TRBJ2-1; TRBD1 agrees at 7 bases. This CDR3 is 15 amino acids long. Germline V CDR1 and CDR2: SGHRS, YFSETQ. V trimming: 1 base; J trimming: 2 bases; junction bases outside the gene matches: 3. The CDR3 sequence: CASSLRTGPYNEQFF. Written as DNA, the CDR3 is TGCGCCAGCAGCTTGAGGACAGGTCCCTACAATGAGCAGTTCTTC.

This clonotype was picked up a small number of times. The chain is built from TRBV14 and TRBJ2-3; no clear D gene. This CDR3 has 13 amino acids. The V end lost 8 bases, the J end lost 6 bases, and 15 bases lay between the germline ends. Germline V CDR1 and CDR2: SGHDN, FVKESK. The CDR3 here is CASSSSSDDTQYF. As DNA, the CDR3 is TGTGCCAGCTCCTCCTCAAGCGATGATACGCAGTATTTT.

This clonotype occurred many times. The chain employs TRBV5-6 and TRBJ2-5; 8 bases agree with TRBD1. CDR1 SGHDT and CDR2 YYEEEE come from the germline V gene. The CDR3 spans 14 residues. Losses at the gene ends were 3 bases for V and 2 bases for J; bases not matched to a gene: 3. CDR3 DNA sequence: TGTGCCAGCAGCTCACAGGGGGGACAAGAGACCCAGTACTTC. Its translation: CASSSQGGQETQYF.

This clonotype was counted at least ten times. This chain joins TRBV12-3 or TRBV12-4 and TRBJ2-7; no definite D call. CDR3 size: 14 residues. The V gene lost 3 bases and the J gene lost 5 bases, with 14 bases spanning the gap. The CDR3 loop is CASSFGPALDEQYF. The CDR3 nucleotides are TGTGCCAGCAGTTTTGGTCCCGCCCTGGACGAGCAGTACTTC.

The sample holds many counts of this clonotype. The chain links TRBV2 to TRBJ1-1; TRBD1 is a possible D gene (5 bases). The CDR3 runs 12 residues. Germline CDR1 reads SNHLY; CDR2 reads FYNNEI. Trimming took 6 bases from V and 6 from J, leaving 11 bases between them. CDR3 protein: CASREGWAEAFF. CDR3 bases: TGTGCCAGCAGGGAGGGGTGGGCTGAAGCTTTCTTT.

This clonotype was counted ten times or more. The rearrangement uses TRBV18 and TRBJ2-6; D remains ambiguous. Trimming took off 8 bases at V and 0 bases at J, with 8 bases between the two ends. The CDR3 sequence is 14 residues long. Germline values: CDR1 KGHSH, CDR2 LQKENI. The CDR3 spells CASAQDSGANVLTF. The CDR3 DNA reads TGTGCCAGCGCGCAGGACTCTGGGGCCAACGTCCTGACTTTC. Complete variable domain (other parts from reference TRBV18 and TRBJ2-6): NAGVMQNPRHLVRRRGQEARLRCSPMKGHSHVYWYRQLPEEGLKFMVYLQKENIIDESGMPKERFSAEFPKEGPSILRIQQVVRGDSAAYFCASAQDSGANVLTFGAGSRLTVL.

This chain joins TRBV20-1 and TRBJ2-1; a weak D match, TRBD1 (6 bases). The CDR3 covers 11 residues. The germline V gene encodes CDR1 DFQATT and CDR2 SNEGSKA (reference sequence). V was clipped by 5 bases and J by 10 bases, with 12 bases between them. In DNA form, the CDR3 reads TGCAGTGCTGGGGAAGACAGGGAGCAGTTCTTC. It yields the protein CSAGEDREQFF.

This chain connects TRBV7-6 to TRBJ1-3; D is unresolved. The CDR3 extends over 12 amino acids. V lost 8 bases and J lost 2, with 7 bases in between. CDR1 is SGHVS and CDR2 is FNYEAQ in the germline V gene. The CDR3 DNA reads TGTGCCAGCGGAACCCCTGGAAACACCATATATTTT. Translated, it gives CASGTPGNTIYF. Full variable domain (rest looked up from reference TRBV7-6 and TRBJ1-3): GAGVSQSPRYKVTKRGQDVALRCDPISGHVSLYWYRQALGQGPEFLTYFNYEAQQDKSGLPNDRFSAERPEGSISTLTIQRTEQRDSAMYRCASGTPGNTIYFGEGSWLTVV.

This chain's CDR3 is CASSCRERGSYNEQFF. The CDR3 DNA follows: TGTGCCAGCAGCTGTCGAGAGCGGGGCTCCTACAATGAGCAGTTCTTC. This sequence joins TRBV12-3 or TRBV12-4 and TRBJ2-1; 7 positions agree with TRBD2. After removal of 6 bases from V and 0 bases from J, the junction contained 8 bases not matched to a gene. The CDR3 has 16 amino acids.

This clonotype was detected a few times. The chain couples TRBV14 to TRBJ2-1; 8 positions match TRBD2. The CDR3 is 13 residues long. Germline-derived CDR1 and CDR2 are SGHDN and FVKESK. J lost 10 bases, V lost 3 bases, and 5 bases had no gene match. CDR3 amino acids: CASSHGGAAEQFF. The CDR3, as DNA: TGTGCCAGCAGCCACGGGGGGGCGGCCGAGCAGTTCTTC.

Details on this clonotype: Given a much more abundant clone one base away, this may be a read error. The CDR3, as DNA: TGTGCCTGCAGTTCCGGGACTAGCGGGAGATCGTCCTACAATGAGCAGTTCTTC. Translation: CACSSGTSGRSSYNEQFF. The chain recombines TRBV12-3 or TRBV12-4 with TRBJ2-1, with 14 bases lining up with TRBD2. This CDR3 has 18 amino acids.

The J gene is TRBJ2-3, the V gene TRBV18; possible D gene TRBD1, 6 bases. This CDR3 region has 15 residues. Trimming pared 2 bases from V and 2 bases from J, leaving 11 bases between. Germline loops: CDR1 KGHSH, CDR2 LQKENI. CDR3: CASSPEGTLTDTQYF. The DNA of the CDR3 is TGTGCCAGCTCACCAGAGGGGACACTCACAGATACGCAGTATTTT.

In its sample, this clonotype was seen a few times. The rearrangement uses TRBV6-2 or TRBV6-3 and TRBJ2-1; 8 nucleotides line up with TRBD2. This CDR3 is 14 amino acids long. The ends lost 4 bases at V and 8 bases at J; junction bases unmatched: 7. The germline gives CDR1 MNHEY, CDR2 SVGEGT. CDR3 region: CASSSSGSSDEQFF. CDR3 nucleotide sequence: TGTGCCAGCAGTTCAAGCGGGAGTTCCGATGAGCAGTTCTTC.

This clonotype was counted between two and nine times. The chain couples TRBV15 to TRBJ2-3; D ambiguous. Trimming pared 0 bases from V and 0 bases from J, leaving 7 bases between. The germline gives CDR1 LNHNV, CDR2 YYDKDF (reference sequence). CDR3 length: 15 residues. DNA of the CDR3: TGTGCCACCAGCAGAGATCCGGCTAGCACAGATACGCAGTATTTT. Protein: CATSRDPASTDTQYF.